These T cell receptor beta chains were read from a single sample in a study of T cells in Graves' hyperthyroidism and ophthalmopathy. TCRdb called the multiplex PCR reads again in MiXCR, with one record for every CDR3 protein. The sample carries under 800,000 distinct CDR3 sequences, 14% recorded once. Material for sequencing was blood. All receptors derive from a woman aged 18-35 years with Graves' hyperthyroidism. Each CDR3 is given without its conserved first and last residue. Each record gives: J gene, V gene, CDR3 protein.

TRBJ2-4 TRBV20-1 SPRFGGPLAKNIQY
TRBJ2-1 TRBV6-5 ASSYLTSGREWWNEQF
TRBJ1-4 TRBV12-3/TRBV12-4 ASSARQEATNEKLF
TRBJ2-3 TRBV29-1 SVEVQTAGTGGRGADTQY
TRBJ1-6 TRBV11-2 ASSYPNSPLH
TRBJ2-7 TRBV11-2 ASSAAGNYEQY
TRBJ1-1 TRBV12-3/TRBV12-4 ASSLAFQLRAANTEAF
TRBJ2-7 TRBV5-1 ASSLASNNYEQY
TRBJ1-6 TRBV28 ASSLMAGGSHNSPLH
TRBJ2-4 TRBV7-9 ASSLGYIQY
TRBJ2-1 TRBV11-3 ASSTLSATGTPRF
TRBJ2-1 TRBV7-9 ASRQLAGGPLYNEQF
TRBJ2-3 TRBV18 ASSPPGKGRTDTQY
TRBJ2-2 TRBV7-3 ASNPLPTANTGELF
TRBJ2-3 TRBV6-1 ASSLGQVGADTQY
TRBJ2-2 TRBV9 ASSAPAGRTGELF
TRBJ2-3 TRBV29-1 SVPTSPDTQY
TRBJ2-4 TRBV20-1 SAQGQTKNIQY
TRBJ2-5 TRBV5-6 ASSKWGLSETQY
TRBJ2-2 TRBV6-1 ASVGNLNTGELF
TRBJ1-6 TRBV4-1 ASSQIAGLSPLH
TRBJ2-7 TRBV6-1 ASRRDRVGYEQY
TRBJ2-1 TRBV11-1 ASSRQGMSYNEQF
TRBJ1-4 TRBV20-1 SAAGRGEKLF
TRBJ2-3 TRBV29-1 SVETQSTDTQY
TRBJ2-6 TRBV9 ASSVEVGANVLT
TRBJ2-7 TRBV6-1 ASRYDLAVYEQY
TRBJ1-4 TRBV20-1 SARGRGSEKLF
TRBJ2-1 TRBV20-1 SASRRGGYNEQF
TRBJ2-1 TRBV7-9 ASSFTLADNEQF